This entry features one T cell receptor beta chain sequence. This receptor's antigen is unknown. Base qualities are not at hand, and no much larger clone is one base apart. TCRbeta CDR3 regions were amplified from genomic DNA by means of the immunoSEQ Assay, a bias-controlled multiplex PCR. The source study handled its data this way. Within the assay, amplification of reference gene primers was used to estimate how many nucleated cells each sample contained. Sequence reads were collapsed and filtered to measure the absolute abundance of every unique TCRbeta CDR3 rearrangement. Productive Simpson clonality was computed per sample as the square root of Simpson's diversity index over productive rearrangements. TCRdb carries this immuneACCESS record with in-frame sequences only. Its versions omit some clonotypes, under half of them owing to an unresolved V gene in the studies checked, with the rest unexplained. V and J calls and clone size come straight from that table; D and trimming were deduced from the DNA. Within this sample are 150,000 to 200,000 clones, with about four fifths of them counted one time only. Jointly, the top ten make up around 3.6% of the sample.

This record belongs to a study of blood T cell repertoires in COVID-19 (dated by TCRdb to about 2020). With respect to the entire study: Samples covering the acute and convalescent phases of COVID-19 were provided by collaborators in the United States, Italy and Spain. Where available, HLA class I and class II types were obtained from metadata supplied by the sample provider rather than from assay-based typing. The samples were drawn from two sources: the first 160 participants of the ongoing ImmuneRACE study, and 1,000 to 1,500 subjects contributed by 6 global collaborators. The prospective study material was composed of cDNA or gDNA derived from T cells, B-cell-depleted T cells, or PBMCs. The repertoires were released in a freely available public database intended as a resource for research on the immune response to SARS-CoV-2. Deeply sampled blood TCRbeta repertoires from subjects exposed to, actively infected with, or recovered from COVID-19 were included in the dataset. A de-identified subject ID, COVID-19 status, age in years and sex were almost always included in the sample metadata.

The CDR3 runs 16 amino acids, cysteine and phenylalanine included. Only the CDR3 part of the read is kept: 48 bases, read in frame from the first base. V ends up 4 bases short and J 3 bases short, with an unmatched junction base count of 8. The CDR1 and CDR2 encoded by the germline V gene are KGHDR and SFDVKD. In the prospective study, participants were about 18 to 95 years old, resided in fewer than 25 geographic areas of the United States, and were enrolled through a virtual design. To assign participants to cohorts, the prospective study relied on clinical history that participants themselves reported in a screening survey and a study questionnaire. Each participant in the prospective study had whole blood, serum and a nasopharyngeal or oropharyngeal swab collected by mobile phlebotomists. Additional blood draws and questionnaires over an approximately 2-month period could optionally be provided by prospective study participants. Blood samples from the prospective study were shipped frozen or at room temperature prior to DNA extraction.

Broad study findings and their caveats: The quantity of clinical and demographic metadata differed by source and by participant and was supplied without curation.

The sequenced sample was PBMCs or T cells enriched from blood (not recorded which). The chain employs TRBV24-1 and TRBJ2-1, with TRBD1 matching 7 junction bases. The receptor was derived from a woman aged 45-65 years in a cohort exposed to, infected with or recovered from COVID-19 (not recorded which). The DNA reads as follows: TGTGCCACCAGTGACCTCGGCCAGGGGGACTACAATGAGCAGTTCTTC. Its protein reads: CATSDLGQGDYNEQFF.